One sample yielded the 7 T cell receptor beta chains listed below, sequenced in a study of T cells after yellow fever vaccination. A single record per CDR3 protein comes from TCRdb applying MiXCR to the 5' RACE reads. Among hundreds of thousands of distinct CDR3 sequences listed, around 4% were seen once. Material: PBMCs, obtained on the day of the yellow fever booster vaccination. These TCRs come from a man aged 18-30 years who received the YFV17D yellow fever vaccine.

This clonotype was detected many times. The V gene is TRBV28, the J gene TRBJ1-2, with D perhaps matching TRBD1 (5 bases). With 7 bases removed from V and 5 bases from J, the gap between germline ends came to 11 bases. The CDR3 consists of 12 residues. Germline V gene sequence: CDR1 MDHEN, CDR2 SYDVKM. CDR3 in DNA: TGTGCCAGCAAGAACAGGAATTATGGCTACACCTTC. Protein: CASKNRNYGYTF.

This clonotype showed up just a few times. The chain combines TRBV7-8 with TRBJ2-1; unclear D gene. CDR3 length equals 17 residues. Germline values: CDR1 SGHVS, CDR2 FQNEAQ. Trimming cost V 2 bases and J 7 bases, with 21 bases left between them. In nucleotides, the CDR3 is TGTGCCAGCAGCTTAAGTGCCGTGGCGTCAGGAGAAAATGAGCAGTTCTTC. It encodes CASSLSAVASGENEQFF.

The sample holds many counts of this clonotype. This CDR3 reads CASSPGTFREQYF. DNA of the CDR3: TGTGCCAGCAGCCCCGGGACATTCCGCGAGCAGTACTTC. This chain links TRBV7-2 with TRBJ2-7; D perhaps matches TRBD1 (6 bases). CDR3 size: 13 residues. Between the trimmed V and J ends, which lost 5 bases and 6 bases, there was a span of 14 bases. CDR1 SGHTA and CDR2 FQGNSA come from the germline V gene.

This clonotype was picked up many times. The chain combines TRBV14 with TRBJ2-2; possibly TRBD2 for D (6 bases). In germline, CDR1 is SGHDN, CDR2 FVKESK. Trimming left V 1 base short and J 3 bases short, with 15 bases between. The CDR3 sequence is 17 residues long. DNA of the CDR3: TGTGCCAGCAGCCAAGGAGCCTTGGGAGGAGACACCGGGGAGCTGTTTTTT. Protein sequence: CASSQGALGGDTGELFF.

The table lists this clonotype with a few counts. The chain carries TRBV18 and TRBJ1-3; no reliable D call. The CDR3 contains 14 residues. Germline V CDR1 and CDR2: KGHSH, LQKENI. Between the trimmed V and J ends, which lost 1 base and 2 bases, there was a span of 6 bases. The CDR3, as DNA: TGTGCCAGCTCACCACTGGGAACTGGAAACACCATATATTTT. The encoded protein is CASSPLGTGNTIYF.

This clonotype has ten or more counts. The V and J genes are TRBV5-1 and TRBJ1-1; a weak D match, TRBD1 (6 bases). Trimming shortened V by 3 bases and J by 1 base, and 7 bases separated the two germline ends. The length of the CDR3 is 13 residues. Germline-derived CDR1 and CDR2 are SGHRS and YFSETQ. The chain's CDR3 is CASSWGQNTEAFF. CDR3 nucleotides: TGCGCCAGCAGCTGGGGGCAGAACACTGAAGCTTTCTTT.

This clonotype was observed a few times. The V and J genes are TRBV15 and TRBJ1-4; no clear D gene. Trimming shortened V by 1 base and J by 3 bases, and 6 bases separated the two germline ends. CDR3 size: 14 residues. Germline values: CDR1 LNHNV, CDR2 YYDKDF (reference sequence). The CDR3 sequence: CATSRAGPNEKLFF. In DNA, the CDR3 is TGTGCCACCAGCAGAGCCGGGCCTAATGAAAAACTGTTTTTT.